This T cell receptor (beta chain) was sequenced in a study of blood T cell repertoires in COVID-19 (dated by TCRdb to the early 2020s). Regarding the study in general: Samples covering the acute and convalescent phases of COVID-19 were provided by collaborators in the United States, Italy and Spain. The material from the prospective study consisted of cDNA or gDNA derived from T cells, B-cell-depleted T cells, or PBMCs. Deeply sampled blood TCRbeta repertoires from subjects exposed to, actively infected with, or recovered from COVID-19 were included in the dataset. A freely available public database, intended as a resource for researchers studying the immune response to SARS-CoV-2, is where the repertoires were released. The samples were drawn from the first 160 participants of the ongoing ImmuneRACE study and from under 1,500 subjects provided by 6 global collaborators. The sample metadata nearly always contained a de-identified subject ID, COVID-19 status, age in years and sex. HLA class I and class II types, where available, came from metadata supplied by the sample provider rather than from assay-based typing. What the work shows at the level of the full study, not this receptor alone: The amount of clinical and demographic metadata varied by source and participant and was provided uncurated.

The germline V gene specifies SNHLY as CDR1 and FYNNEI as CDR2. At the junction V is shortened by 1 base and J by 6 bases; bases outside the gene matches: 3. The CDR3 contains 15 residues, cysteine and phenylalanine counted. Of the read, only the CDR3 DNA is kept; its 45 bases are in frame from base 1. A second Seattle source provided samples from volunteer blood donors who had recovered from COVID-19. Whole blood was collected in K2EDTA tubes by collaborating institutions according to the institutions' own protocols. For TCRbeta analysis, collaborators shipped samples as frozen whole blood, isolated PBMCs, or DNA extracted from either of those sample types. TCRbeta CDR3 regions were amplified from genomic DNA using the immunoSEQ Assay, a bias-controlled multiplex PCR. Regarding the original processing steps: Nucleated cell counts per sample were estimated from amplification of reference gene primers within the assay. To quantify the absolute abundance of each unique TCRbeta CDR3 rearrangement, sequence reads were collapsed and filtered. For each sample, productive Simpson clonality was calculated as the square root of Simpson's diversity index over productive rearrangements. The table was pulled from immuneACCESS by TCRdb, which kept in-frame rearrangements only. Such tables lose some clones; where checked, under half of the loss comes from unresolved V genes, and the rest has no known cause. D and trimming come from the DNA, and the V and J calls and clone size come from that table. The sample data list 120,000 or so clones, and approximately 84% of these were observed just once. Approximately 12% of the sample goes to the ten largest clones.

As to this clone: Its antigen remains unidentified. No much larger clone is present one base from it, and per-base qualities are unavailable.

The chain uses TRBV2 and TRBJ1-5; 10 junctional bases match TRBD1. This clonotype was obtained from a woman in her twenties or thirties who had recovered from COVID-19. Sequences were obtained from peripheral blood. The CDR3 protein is CASSEETGGSQPQHF. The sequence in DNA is TGTGCCAGCAGTGAAGAGACAGGGGGCAGTCAGCCCCAGCATTTT.